Listed here is a single T cell receptor (beta chain). What this receptor recognizes is not known. The record has no base qualities; no much larger clone is one base away. Deletion took 6 bases off V and 0 bases off J, with a span of 9 bases between the germline ends. Spanning cysteine to phenylalanine, the CDR3 consists of 15 amino acids. Of the read, only the CDR3 DNA is kept; its 45 bases are in frame from base 1. Per the germline V gene, SNHLY is the CDR1 and FYNNEI is the CDR2. The library relied on the immunoSEQ multiplex PCR assay. To provide template for TCR sequencing, every sample had RNA extracted and reverse transcribed into cDNA. SuperScript III was used for first-strand cDNA synthesis, primed with a 2:1 mix of oligo-dT and random hexamers. Amplification bias was assessed with a synthetic immune receptor repertoire, and residual bias was removed computationally. Turning to the authors' computational methods: After raw reads were preprocessed to remove errors, the CDR3 was defined following IMGT conventions as running from the conserved cysteine to phenylalanine. To get clonality, Shannon entropy was normalized by log2 of the number of productive unique TCRs and the result was subtracted from 1. Scalp TCRbeta sequences were cross-referenced with sorted blood CD4 and CD8 repertoires so that the CD4 or CD8 identity of scalp clones could be inferred. What TCRdb holds here is the immuneACCESS table cut down to in-frame rearrangements. Part of the clones is not present; checked against another copy, under half of the missing clones reflect an unresolved V gene, and the others are unexplained. That table gives V, J and clone size, and the DNA gave D and trimming. This sample has roughly 150,000 clones in its table, and more than 45% of those were observed once. The ten largest clones capture approximately 19% of the sample.

These data come from a study of CD8+ T cells in alopecia areata (dated by TCRdb to the late 2010s). About the investigation overall: The treated patients took part in an open-label pilot trial in which moderate-to-severe alopecia areata was treated with oral tofacitinib at 5 to 10 mg twice daily. Tofacitinib was given for 6 to 18 months, followed by 6 months of follow-up off drug to assess delayed response and recurrence. Scalp clonality was compared among normal scalp (n=4), patchy alopecia areata scalp (n=8), and alopecia totalis/universalis scalp (n=8). Biopsies were taken from tofacitinib-treated patients at baseline and at 4 and 24 weeks of treatment, and a later scalp biopsy was taken in several of the tofacitinib-treated patients. The study used high-throughput TCRbeta sequencing to examine T cell clonal expansion in alopecia areata, in both the C3H/HeJ mouse model and human patients. On the human side, TCRbeta sequencing was run on scalp tissue and on sorted CD4+ and CD8+ peripheral blood T cells from healthy controls and from alopecia areata patients with either patchy or totalis/universalis disease. The RNA source kit depended on sample type: the PAXgene miRNA kit for fixed scalp, the miRNeasy kit for PBMCs, and the RNeasy kit for mouse skin. TCRbeta CDR3 regions were amplified by immunoSEQ multiplex PCR with 35 Vbeta forward and 13 Jbeta reverse primers. General conclusions and limits of the study: TCR sequences shared between patients were less clear than in mice, possibly partly because of HLA diversity in the patient population. Compared with normal scalp, lesional scalp, particularly in alopecia totalis/universalis, had higher clonality and more expanded CD8+ clones, which suggests antigenic drive. Unlike mouse skin, where gammadelta T cells dominate, normal human skin contains resident alphabeta T cells that get sequenced too, which complicates analysis of the scalp TCR repertoire.

What this sample's time point label stands for: baseline before oral tofacitinib. Lesional scalp punch biopsies and peripheral blood were collected from alopecia areata patients. PBMCs were isolated by density centrifugation and stained for CD3, CD4 and CD8, after which CD4+ and CD8+ T cells were sorted on a FACSAria. The sample was CD8+ T cells sorted from blood, taken at week 0. Recombination joined TRBV2 with TRBJ1-6; tentative D gene TRBD1, with 5 bases matching. The clonotype was recovered from a human donor with alopecia areata. This receptor carries the CDR3 CASRTGPSYNSPLHF. The nucleotide sequence is given as TGTGCCAGCAGAACAGGTCCCTCCTATAATTCACCCCTCCACTTT.